This record concerns one T cell receptor beta chain sequence. As yet, its antigen is unknown. The data belong to a study of T cell responses to AZD1222 COVID-19 vaccine. As for the study in general: Second doses were pooled across both intervals (about 4 or about 12 weeks). The study, taken as a whole, reports: Only 5 to 7 individuals given AZD1222 were seropositive at baseline. Donors skewed white British and female; clonal diversity was possibly underestimated.

Germline V lookup: CDR1 MNHEY, CDR2 SVGEGT. V lost 4 bases, J lost 0 bases, and 4 bases lay in between. This CDR3 region has 13 residues. TCRdb's table, derived via immunoSEQ multiplex PCR, lists solely in-frame clones and lacks some. The sample has about 140,000 clones, 80% to 90% seen once; the top ten hold just over 5.5%. The genes are TRBV6-2 or TRBV6-3 and TRBJ2-1; D uncertain. Sequencing was performed on peripheral blood, taken on day 0 of AZD1222 vaccination. The TCR was taken from an adult in good health. This CDR3 reads CASSLSSYNEQFF. Written as DNA, the CDR3 is TGTGCCAGCAGTTTAAGCTCCTACAATGAGCAGTTCTTC.